This TCR beta chain was recovered during a study of CD8+ T cells in alopecia areata. The study's findings and limits: Affected lesional scalp, above all in alopecia totalis/universalis, was more clonal than normal scalp. Although TCR sharing was seen in mice, sharing across patients was less clear, possibly for HLA-related reasons.

Details on this clone: The antigen is not known.

Sequencing templates came from extracted RNA that was reverse transcribed into cDNA. Some clones are missing from TCRdb's copy, which holds only in-frame ones; the method was immunoSEQ multiplex PCR. The profile shows about 12,000 clones, roughly three fifths of them singletons. Peripheral blood and lesional scalp punch biopsies were taken from alopecia areata patients. Per the germline V gene, CDR1 is GTSNPN and CDR2 is SVGIG (reference sequence). Trimming stripped 1 base from V and 0 bases from J, with 10 bases between. The CDR3 spans 16 residues. The sequence was obtained from a human donor with alopecia areata. J is TRBJ2-6 and V is TRBV30; possible D gene TRBD1, 5 bases. What was sequenced was skin. DNA for the CDR3: TGTGCCTGGAGTGGGGGCCATTCCTCTGGGGCCAACGTCCTGACTTTC. Amino acids: CAWSGGHSSGANVLTF.